Shown below are 28 T cell receptor beta chains from a single sample sequenced in a study of shared T cell receptors in the human thymus. Clones were read by immunoSEQ multiplex PCR, and TCRdb kept only the in-frame ones, dropping some. The sample lists about 400,000 clones, over 90% seen once, with 0.02% in the top ten. The sample taken for sequencing was thymocytes. These receptors were collected from a human donor.

This sequence joins TRBV7-2 and TRBJ2-1; D might be TRBD2 (6 bases). The CDR3 extends over 11 amino acids. Germline V lookup: CDR1 SGHTA, CDR2 FQGNSA. Trimming shortened V by 8 bases and J by 9 bases, and 11 bases separated the two germline ends. CDR3 DNA sequence: TGTGCCAGCCCCATGGGAGGTGAGCAGTTCTTC. Amino acid sequence: CASPMGGEQFF.

The V and J genes are TRBV7-9 and TRBJ1-5; 9 bases match TRBD1. CDR1 SEHNR and CDR2 FQNEAQ come from the germline V gene (reference sequence). This CDR3 contains 18 residues. The junction had 16 bases not matched to a gene; V was cut back by 5 bases and J by 5 bases. In DNA form, the CDR3 reads TGTGCCAGCAGCCCAATCTCCGGGACAGGGCGCCAGGATCAGCCCCAGCATTTT. It encodes CASSPISGTGRQDQPQHF.

The chain employs TRBV28 and TRBJ1-2, with a weak D call TRBD1 (5 bases). The CDR3 has 14 amino acids. The V end was cut by 5 bases, the J end by 1 base, with 11 bases between. The germline V gene has CDR1 MDHEN and CDR2 SYDVKM. The CDR3 loop is CASSGATDNYGYTF. In nucleotides, the CDR3 is TGTGCCAGCAGTGGGGCGACAGATAACTATGGCTACACCTTC.

Only one count was recorded for this clone. The CDR3 coding sequence is TGTGCCAGCAGGCCAACTCGGCGGGACGGATCCTACGAGCAGTACTTC. This sequence encodes CASRPTRRDGSYEQYF. The chain is built from TRBV7-9 and TRBJ2-7, with D perhaps matching TRBD2 (6 bases). Germline CDR1 and CDR2: SEHNR and FQNEAQ (reference sequence). There are 16 residues in the CDR3. V lost 6 bases to trimming and J lost 1 base, with 19 bases between them.

The CDR3 sequence: CAWHDEREVTGELFF. The CDR3 nucleotides are TGTGCCTGGCATGACGAGAGAGAGGTCACCGGGGAGCTGTTTTTT. The chain has TRBV30 and TRBJ2-2; no clear D. The V end was cut by 5 bases, the J end by 4 bases, with 17 bases between. The CDR3 spans 15 residues. Germline assignment: CDR1 GTSNPN and CDR2 SVGIG (reference sequence).

As regards this clone: This CDR3 is also generated by other DNA sequences in the sample. The chain employs TRBV27 and TRBJ2-3; D gene uncertain. V was pared by 5 bases and J by 6 bases, with 15 bases between. From germline, CDR1 is MNHEY and CDR2 SMNVEV (reference sequence). This CDR3 is 14 amino acids long. This CDR3 reads CASSPRTRTDTQYF. CDR3 sequence (DNA): TGTGCCAGCAGTCCACGGACCCGAACGGATACGCAGTATTTT.

The chain carries TRBV27 and TRBJ1-4; unclear D gene. Germline loops: CDR1 MNHEY, CDR2 SMNVEV (reference sequence). This CDR3 is built from 17 residues. Deletions cut 0 bases from V and 8 bases from J, with 19 bases between. This CDR3 reads CASSLSGRPREVEKLFF. The DNA for the CDR3 is TGTGCCAGCAGTTTATCCGGGAGGCCGAGAGAGGTAGAAAAACTGTTTTTT.

In this sample, this clone turned up a few times. V and J are TRBV4-3 and TRBJ1-2; D is unclear. In germline, CDR1 is LGHNA, CDR2 YSLEER. The CDR3 is 11 residues long. The V end lost 1 base, the J end lost 8 bases, and 5 bases lay between the germline ends. CDR3 in amino acids: CASSQGEGYTF. The CDR3 DNA reads as TGCGCCAGCAGCCAAGGGGAGGGCTACACCTTC.

This CDR3 is CASSYWGPQRVKPQHF. CDR3 DNA: TGTGCCAGCAGTTATTGGGGCCCACAGAGGGTAAAGCCCCAGCATTTT. This chain joins TRBV28 and TRBJ1-5; weak D call: TRBD1 (5 bases). Trimming stripped 4 bases from V and 8 bases from J, with 21 bases between. CDR3 length: 16 residues. Germline lookup yields CDR1 MDHEN and CDR2 SYDVKM.

The CDR3 sequence is CASSKDRLSQPQHF. Written as DNA, the CDR3 is TGTGCCAGCAGCAAGGACAGGTTATCTCAGCCCCAGCATTTT. The gene calls are TRBV6-5 and TRBJ1-5; 7 bases fit TRBD1. CDR1 MNHEY and CDR2 SVGAGI come from the germline V gene. The CDR3 is 14 residues long. V shed 6 bases, J shed 6 bases, and the junction held 8 bases outside the gene matches.

CDR3 DNA: TGTGCCAGCAGCCTCAAACCTCGCCGACTGACAGGGTCCTACCAAAAAGAGACCCAGTACTTC. Amino acid sequence: CASSLKPRRLTGSYQKETQYF. This rearrangement joins TRBV2 to TRBJ2-5, with 7 bases that match TRBD1. The junction had 28 bases not matched to a gene; V was cut back by 6 bases and J by 3 bases. There are 21 residues in the CDR3. The germline CDR1 and CDR2 sequences are SNHLY and FYNNEI. Combining the CDR3 with reference TRBV2 and TRBJ2-5 gives the whole variable domain EPEVTQTPSHQVTQMGQEVILRCVPISNHLYFYWYRQILGQKVEFLVSFYNNEISEKSEIFDDQFSVERPDGSNFTLKIRSTKLEDSAMYFCASSLKPRRLTGSYQKETQYFGPGTRLLVL.

The chain recombines TRBV7-2 with TRBJ1-4, with a weak D call TRBD1 (5 bases). Germline CDR1 and CDR2: SGHTA and FQGNSA. CDR3 length equals 16 residues. V was trimmed by 5 bases and J by 8 bases, leaving 21 bases between them. In nucleotides, the CDR3 is TGTGCCAGCAGCCCCCAAGGACGCAGAAGGGGAGAAAAACTGTTTTTT. As protein: CASSPQGRRRGEKLFF. The full variable domain, rest sourced from reference TRBV7-2 and TRBJ1-4, is GAGVSQSPSNKVTEKGKDVELRCDPISGHTALYWYRQSLGQGLEFLIYFQGNSAPDKSGLPSDRFSAERTGGSVSTLTIQRTQQEDSAVYLCASSPQGRRRGEKLFFGSGTQLSVL.

This clone was picked up one time. V is TRBV5-1 and J is TRBJ2-1; 7 bases are a match to TRBD2. The CDR3 is 17 amino acids. Trimming cost V 4 bases and J 4 bases; bases outside gene matches: 14. Germline V gives CDR1 SGHRS, CDR2 YFSETQ. The CDR3 spells CASSAHPPLAVYNEQFF. CDR3 coding DNA: TGCGCCAGCAGCGCCCATCCCCCCCTAGCGGTATACAATGAGCAGTTCTTC.

The rearrangement links TRBV7-9 to TRBJ2-7, with D maybe TRBD1 (6 bases). CDR1 is SEHNR and CDR2 is FQNEAQ in the germline V gene (reference sequence). Trimming removed 4 bases from V and 4 bases from J, with 11 bases in between. This CDR3 is 13 amino acids long. CDR3 coding DNA: TGTGCCAGCAGCTCGGACAGAAGATACGAGCAGTACTTC. Translating it yields CASSSDRRYEQYF.

The genes are TRBV16 and TRBJ1-1, with TRBD1 matching over 9 bases. This CDR3 region has 14 residues. Trimming removed 1 base from V and 6 bases from J; junction bases left unmatched: 3. The V gene's germline CDR1 is KGHSY and CDR2 FQNENV. DNA for the CDR3: TGTGCCAGCAGCCAATGGGACAGGGCCCCTGAAGCTTTCTTT. Protein sequence: CASSQWDRAPEAFF.

This clone was recorded only once. The rearrangement joins TRBV4-3 to TRBJ1-1; D is unresolved. The CDR3 has 16 amino acids. The germline V gene has CDR1 LGHNA and CDR2 YSLEER. V dropped 0 bases and J dropped 1 base, with 12 bases sitting between them. This CDR3 reads CASSQEEGMTNTEAFF. DNA of the CDR3: TGCGCCAGCAGCCAAGAAGAGGGAATGACGAACACTGAAGCTTTCTTT.

The genes are TRBV5-1 and TRBJ2-5; D may match TRBD1 or TRBD2 (5 bases each). Per germline, CDR1 SGHRS and CDR2 YFSETQ. V was cut by 3 bases and J by 2 bases, with 8 bases left in between. CDR3 length equals 13 residues. The CDR3 DNA sequence: TGCGCCAGCAGCTCATGGGGGCAAGAGACCCAGTACTTC. Encoded protein: CASSSWGQETQYF.

In regard to this clone: The junction shows a germline mismatch at one end, possibly a read error. J is TRBJ2-3 and V is TRBV28, with a tentative D call TRBD2 (6 bases). The CDR3 loop spans 16 amino acids. Germline V lookup: CDR1 MDHEN, CDR2 SYDVKM. The CDR3 DNA sequence: TGTGCCAGCACTTTAGGGAGAGGCGGGGCTACAGATACGCAGTATTTT. It specifies CASTLGRGGATDTQYF.

V and J are TRBV11-3 and TRBJ2-4; D possibly corresponds to TRBD2 (6 bases). Trimming took off 7 bases at V and 9 bases at J, with 13 bases between the two ends. The CDR3 totals 12 residues. Germline V gene sequence: CDR1 SGHNT, CDR2 YENEEA. CDR3 sequence: CASTLLGGIQYF. Here the CDR3 DNA reads TGTGCCAGCACTCTATTGGGGGGCATTCAGTACTTC.

The V gene is TRBV28, the J gene TRBJ1-4; TRBD1 matches 11 bases. The V gene end was trimmed by 6 bases and the J gene end by 7 bases; junction bases not matched to a gene: 10. The CDR3 totals 16 residues. CDR1 MDHEN and CDR2 SYDVKM come from the germline V gene. Here the CDR3 DNA reads TGTGCCAGCAGCGAAGGGTCAGGGACAGGGGGTGAAAAACTGTTTTTT. It yields the protein CASSEGSGTGGEKLFF.

The chain recombines TRBV11-2 with TRBJ2-3, with 11 bases matching TRBD2. Germline V gives CDR1 SGHAT, CDR2 FQNNGV. CDR3 size: 17 residues. V lost 2 bases and J lost 2; bases outside the gene matches: 6. DNA for the CDR3: TGTGCCAGCAGCTTACTCGGTAGCGGGAGGGCCACAGATACGCAGTATTTT. Translation gives CASSLLGSGRATDTQYF.

V and J are TRBV6-6 and TRBJ1-1; D is uncertain. Trimming shortened V by 10 bases and J by 3 bases, and 18 bases separated the two germline ends. CDR3 length: 14 residues. In germline, CDR1 is MNHNY, CDR2 SVGAGI (reference sequence). The CDR3 nucleotides are TGTGCCACCAAACTCGGTTTCGGGGACACTGAAGCTTTCTTT. Protein sequence: CATKLGFGDTEAFF.

The chain carries TRBV5-8 and TRBJ2-1; 8 nucleotides line up with TRBD2. Per the germline V gene, CDR1 is SGHTS and CDR2 is YDEGEE. The J segment lost 0 bases and the V segment lost 4 bases, leaving 18 bases of the junction unmatched. This CDR3 comprises 20 residues. The CDR3 is CASSLLVRTSAGGSYNEQFF. In DNA, the CDR3 is TGTGCCAGCAGCCTCCTAGTGAGGACCTCCGCGGGAGGCTCCTACAATGAGCAGTTCTTC.

The chain couples TRBV28 to TRBJ1-3; the D gene is possibly TRBD1 (5 bases). Between the trimmed V and J ends, which lost 2 bases and 2 bases, there was a span of 7 bases. The CDR3 consists of 14 residues. The V gene's germline CDR1 is MDHEN and CDR2 SYDVKM. CDR3 loop: CASSLRGAGNTIYF. CDR3 DNA sequence: TGTGCCAGCAGTTTAAGAGGGGCTGGAAACACCATATATTTT.

This rearrangement joins TRBV4-3 to TRBJ2-7; TRBD1 might be the D (6 bases). Germline assignment: CDR1 LGHNA and CDR2 YSLEER. Trimming shortened V by 0 bases and J by 5 bases, and 11 bases separated the two germline ends. The CDR3 contains 14 residues. CDR3 coding DNA: TGCGCCAGCAGCCAAGAGGGCAGGGGCGACGAGCAGTACTTC. This translates into CASSQEGRGDEQYF.

The CDR3 DNA is TGTGCCAGCAGTGAATCGGGCTCCCGCAAATCAGATACGCAGTATTTT. Translation gives CASSESGSRKSDTQYF. The chain has TRBV25-1 and TRBJ2-3, with unresolved D. Trimming stripped 1 base from V and 4 bases from J, with 15 bases between. The CDR3 runs to 16 residues. Germline loops: CDR1 MGHDK, CDR2 SYGVNS.

The genes are TRBV30 and TRBJ1-1; D gene unclear. The V and J ends lost 7 bases and 2 bases respectively, with 11 bases between them. This CDR3 contains 12 residues. Germline lookup yields CDR1 GTSNPN and CDR2 SVGIG (reference sequence). Here the CDR3 DNA reads TGTGCCTATAAACCAGGAAACACTGAAGCTTTCTTT. Its translation: CAYKPGNTEAFF.

J is TRBJ1-6 and V is TRBV13, with 9 bases matching TRBD1. V shed 5 bases, J shed 9 bases, and the junction held 8 bases outside the gene matches. This CDR3 is built from 15 residues. Per germline, CDR1 PRHDT and CDR2 FYEKMQ (reference sequence). The CDR3 loop reads CASSPTGGRGSPLHF. The CDR3 DNA reads TGTGCCAGCAGCCCAACAGGGGGCCGAGGTTCACCCCTCCACTTT.